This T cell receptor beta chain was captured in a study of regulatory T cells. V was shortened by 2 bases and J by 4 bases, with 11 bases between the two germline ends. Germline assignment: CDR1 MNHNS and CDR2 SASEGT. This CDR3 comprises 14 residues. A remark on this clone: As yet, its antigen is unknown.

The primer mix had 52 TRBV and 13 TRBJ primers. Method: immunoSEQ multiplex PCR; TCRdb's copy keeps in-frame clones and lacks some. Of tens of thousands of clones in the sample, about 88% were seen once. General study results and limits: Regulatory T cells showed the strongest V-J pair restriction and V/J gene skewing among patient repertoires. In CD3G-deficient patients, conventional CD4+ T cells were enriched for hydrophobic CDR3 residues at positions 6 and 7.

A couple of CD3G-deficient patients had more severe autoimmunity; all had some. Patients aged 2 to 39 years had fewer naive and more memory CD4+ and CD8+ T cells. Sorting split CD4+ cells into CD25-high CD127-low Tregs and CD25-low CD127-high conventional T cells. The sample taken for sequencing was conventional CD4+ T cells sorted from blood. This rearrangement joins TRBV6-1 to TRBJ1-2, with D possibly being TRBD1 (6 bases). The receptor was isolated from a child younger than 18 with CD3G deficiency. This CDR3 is CASSELGQAYGYTF. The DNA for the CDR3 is TGTGCCAGCAGTGAACTGGGACAAGCCTATGGCTACACCTTC.